The T cell receptor beta chain under discussion was sequenced for a study of T cells in localized non-small cell lung cancer. Assay: immunoSEQ multiplex PCR; the TCRdb copy retains only in-frame clones and omits some. The sample comprises approximately 5,600 clones, around 43% of which are singletons, and less than 20% rests with the top ten. Of note for this clone: Its antigen is as yet unknown.

V was pared by 3 bases and J by 8 bases, with 13 bases between. Germline CDR1 reads WSHSY; CDR2 reads SAAADI. This CDR3 has 14 amino acids. Study outcomes and limitations: The appearance of a median approximately 60 of the top 100 tumor clones was seen in adjacent lung.

The chain employs TRBV10-2 and TRBJ2-2; D gene ambiguous. The specimen comprised lung tumor tissue, sampled before any cancer treatment. This receptor was identified in a man between 40 and 70 years old with stage I lung adenocarcinoma. The CDR3: CASSEREFSGELFF. For the CDR3, the DNA is TGCGCCAGCAGTGAAAGAGAGTTTTCGGGGGAGCTGTTTTTT.